This paragraph covers one T cell receptor (beta chain) sequence. The data were obtained in a study of tumor-infiltrating lymphocytes in glioblastoma multiforme. CDR3 length: 12 residues. Germline V gene sequence: CDR1 MNHEY, CDR2 SVGAGI. The germline V and J ends were trimmed by 6 bases and 0 bases, with 0 bases remaining between them. Three nested ARM-PCR rounds with V-beta and C-beta primers built TCRB libraries. No unique molecular identifiers were described for these TCRB libraries. TCRdb redid the calling of the multiplex PCR reads with MiXCR, one entry per CDR3 protein. Of 7,000 to 9,500 distinct CDR3 sequences in the sample, 74% were seen once.

The source is a male donor with glioblastoma. The chain joins TRBV6-5 to TRBJ2-6, with D hard to call. Sequences were obtained from brain tumor tissue. CDR3 sequence reads: CASSSGANVLTF. As DNA, the CDR3 is TGTGCCAGCAGCTCTGGGGCCAACGTCCTGACTTTC.